Shown below are 30 T cell receptor beta chains from a single sample sequenced in a study of blood T cells in healthy people across ages. A second PCR, run for about 6 to 11 cycles, used a sample-barcoded 5' primer plus a J-beta primer mix. Each CDR3 protein is one row after TCRdb ran MiXCR on the 5' RACE reads. This repertoire shows roughly 500,000 distinct CDR3 sequences, 24% found once; its top ten account for 7.5% to 9%. Another study also made use of these data, one on T cells of mothers and their children.

The material sequenced was blood. The receptors were sampled from a boy aged 10-17 years in good health.

V and J are TRBV27 and TRBJ2-7; 9 bases are a match to TRBD1. V shed 6 bases and J 6 bases; nucleotides not matched to a gene: 9. Germline values: CDR1 MNHEY, CDR2 SMNVEV (reference sequence). The CDR3 is 14 residues long. In DNA form, the CDR3 reads TGTGCCAGCAGGGATATGGGGACAGGGCGCGAGCAGTACTTC. This sequence encodes CASRDMGTGREQYF.

There are a few counts of this clonotype. CDR3 protein: CASSHTYPGQLRPTEAFF. The CDR3 DNA is TGTGCCAGCAGCCACACCTACCCGGGACAGCTAAGGCCTACTGAAGCTTTCTTT. The rearrangement uses TRBV7-6 and TRBJ1-1; 7 positions match TRBD1. The V gene end was trimmed by 5 bases and the J gene end by 5 bases; junction bases not matched to a gene: 20. Per germline, CDR1 SGHVS and CDR2 FNYEAQ. CDR3 length: 18 residues.

The J gene is TRBJ2-1, the V gene TRBV28; 8 nucleotides match TRBD2. CDR1 is MDHEN and CDR2 is SYDVKM in the germline V gene. The ends lost 5 bases at V and 4 bases at J; junction bases unmatched: 13. This CDR3 comprises 17 residues. The CDR3 DNA reads TGTGCCAGCAGTCTCCTCCCTATCGGGGGGGGATACAATGAGCAGTTCTTC. Translation: CASSLLPIGGGYNEQFF.

This clonotype was detected a few times. The chain is built from TRBV6-1 and TRBJ1-5, with D possibly being TRBD1 (6 bases). Germline lookup yields CDR1 MNHNS and CDR2 SASEGT. The CDR3 totals 14 residues. Trimming took 8 bases from V and 4 from J, leaving 15 bases between them. CDR3: CASGEDSTNQPQHF. Here the CDR3 DNA reads TGTGCCAGCGGGGAGGACAGCACTAATCAGCCCCAGCATTTT.

This chain links TRBV6-2 or TRBV6-3 with TRBJ2-3, with no clear D. CDR1 and CDR2 (germline): MNHEY, SVGEGT. This CDR3 has 15 residues. Between the trimmed V and J ends, which lost 7 bases and 1 base, there was a span of 15 bases. CDR3 in amino acids: CASNNWTRGTDTQYF. In nucleotides, the CDR3 is TGTGCCAGCAACAATTGGACGAGAGGCACAGATACGCAGTATTTT.

Turning to this clonotype: One end of the junction varies from germline; a read error may be responsible. This chain connects TRBV12-3 or TRBV12-4 to TRBJ2-4; 11 nucleotides match TRBD2. The CDR3 has 12 residues. CDR3 sequence reads: CASSYTTSGICF. The CDR3 DNA reads TGTGCCAGCAGCTACACGACTAGCGGGATATGCTTC.

This clonotype appeared a few times. The chain couples TRBV7-2 to TRBJ1-1; tentatively, D is TRBD1 (6 bases). Germline V gene data show CDR1 as SGHTA and CDR2 as FQGNSA. V lost 5 bases and J 11 bases, leaving 18 bases between the germline ends. This CDR3 is 13 amino acids long. This CDR3 reads CASSPRTALGAFF. CDR3 nucleotide sequence: TGTGCCAGCAGCCCGAGGACAGCTCTTGGGGCTTTCTTT.

Ten or more counts support this clonotype. V usage is TRBV4-2 and J usage is TRBJ2-3; TRBD1 or TRBD2 may be the D gene (6 bases each). This CDR3 spans 15 amino acids. Between the trimmed V and J ends, which lost 0 bases and 6 bases, there was a span of 13 bases. Per germline, CDR1 LGHNA and CDR2 YNFKEQ. CDR3 sequence (DNA): TGTGCCAGCAGCCAAGATAAGGGGGGAGTGGATACGCAGTATTTT. Its protein product is CASSQDKGGVDTQYF.

To note about this clonotype: The junction departs from germline at one end; a sequencing error may be responsible. This chain links TRBV9 with TRBJ2-7, with D possibly being TRBD2 (6 bases). CDR3 length: 14 amino acids. CDR1 and CDR2 (germline): SGDLS, YYNGEE. The CDR3 loop reads CASSAGGVRHEQYF. The DNA for the CDR3 is TGCGCCAGCAGCGCAGGCGGGGTGCGGCACGAGCAGTACTTC.

The gene calls are TRBV18 and TRBJ1-4; the match to TRBD1 covers 8 bases. Germline V lookup: CDR1 KGHSH, CDR2 LQKENI. This CDR3 is built from 16 residues. V lost 2 bases, J lost 5 bases, and 7 bases stayed unmatched. The CDR3, as DNA: TGTGCCAGCTCACCAACAACAGGGGGAGCGAATGAAAAACTGTTTTTT. Translation gives CASSPTTGGANEKLFF.

The rearrangement links TRBV19 to TRBJ2-3, with D possibly being TRBD2 (5 bases). CDR3 length: 12 amino acids. Trimming stripped 5 bases from V and 11 bases from J, with 14 bases between. Germline lookup yields CDR1 LNHDA and CDR2 SQIVND (reference sequence). This CDR3 is CASSSDRLLQYF. CDR3 coding DNA: TGTGCCAGTAGTTCCGACCGACTACTGCAGTATTTT. Supplemented by reference TRBV19 and TRBJ2-3, the full variable domain reads DGGITQSPKYLFRKEGQNVTLSCEQNLNHDAMYWYRQDPGQGLRLIYYSQIVNDFQKGDIAEGYSVSREKKESFPLTVTSAQKNPTAFYLCASSSDRLLQYFGPGTRLTVL.

The J gene is TRBJ2-4, the V gene TRBV27; 7 nucleotides match TRBD1. With V trimmed by 5 bases and J by 0 bases, 4 bases remained unmatched. Germline loops: CDR1 MNHEY, CDR2 SMNVEV (reference sequence). CDR3 size: 15 residues. CDR3 region: CASSGTALAKNIQYF. CDR3 bases: TGTGCCAGCAGTGGGACAGCGCTAGCCAAAAACATTCAGTACTTC.

This clonotype appeared a single time. V gene TRBV20-1 combines with J gene TRBJ2-2; no firm D call. The CDR3 covers 13 residues. Germline CDR1 DFQATT, CDR2 SNEGSKA (reference sequence). The germline V and J ends were trimmed by 6 bases and 1 base, with 9 bases remaining between them. This CDR3 reads CSAVTGNTGELFF. For the CDR3, the DNA is TGCAGTGCCGTGACGGGGAACACCGGGGAGCTGTTTTTT.

The genes are TRBV7-2 and TRBJ2-5; D might be TRBD1 (7 bases). This CDR3 contains 17 residues. Germline CDR1 SGHTA, CDR2 FQGNSA. Deletions cut 1 base from V and 11 bases from J, with 26 bases between. The CDR3 nucleotides read TGTGCCAGCAGCTTAGGCTTTGCAGGGGGGCGGGTTGGGGAGCAGTACTTC. This translates into CASSLGFAGGRVGEQYF.

The rearrangement uses TRBV7-2 and TRBJ1-4; D uncertain. The germline CDR1 and CDR2 sequences are SGHTA and FQGNSA. The CDR3 runs 14 residues. Trimming pared 6 bases from V and 7 bases from J, leaving 15 bases between. The CDR3 here is CASSQLTLGEKLFF. For the CDR3, the DNA is TGTGCCAGCAGTCAGTTAACCTTAGGTGAAAAACTGTTTTTT.

This clonotype was seen more than once but under ten times. The chain couples TRBV28 to TRBJ2-7; 8 positions agree with TRBD2. The CDR3 has 14 amino acids. V shed 5 bases and J 4 bases; nucleotides not matched to a gene: 7. Germline V gives CDR1 MDHEN, CDR2 SYDVKM. The CDR3 is CASSPSGGRYEQYF. CDR3 DNA sequence: TGTGCCAGCAGTCCCTCGGGAGGGCGGTACGAGCAGTACTTC. The variable domain in full, completed from reference TRBV28 and TRBJ2-7, reads DVKVTQSSRYLVKRTGEKVFLECVQDMDHENMFWYRQDPGLGLRLIYFSYDVKMKEKGDIPEGYSVSREKKERFSLILESASTNQTSMYLCASSPSGGRYEQYFGPGTRLTVT.

The rearrangement uses TRBV10-3 and TRBJ1-1; D uncertain. V lost 0 bases to trimming and J lost 1 base, with 9 bases between them. The CDR3 covers 15 residues. Germline CDR1 and CDR2: ENHRY and SYGVKD. The CDR3 loop is CAISESPDGNTEAFF. Here the CDR3 DNA reads TGTGCCATCAGTGAGTCCCCGGACGGGAACACTGAAGCTTTCTTT.

The gene calls are TRBV9 and TRBJ2-5, with a tentative D call TRBD2 (7 bases). V lost 4 bases and J lost 6, with 19 bases in between. The V gene's germline CDR1 is SGDLS and CDR2 YYNGEE. The length of the CDR3 is 15 residues. The CDR3 DNA is TGTGCCAGCAGCTTGGCGGCGGGGGCCGGAAAGACCCAGTACTTC. Translation: CASSLAAGAGKTQYF.

This rearrangement joins TRBV4-1 to TRBJ2-5, with D possibly called TRBD1 or TRBD2 (5 bases each). Germline loops: CDR1 MGHRA, CDR2 YSYEKL. The germline V and J ends were trimmed by 1 base and 13 bases, with 22 bases remaining between them. CDR3 size: 15 residues. The CDR3 is CASSQGWGNSYERYF. The DNA of the CDR3 is TGCGCCAGCAGCCAAGGCTGGGGGAACTCCTACGAGCGGTACTTC.

The chain recombines TRBV7-3 with TRBJ2-5, with 9 bases lining up with TRBD2. Trimming at V came to 1 base and at J to 0 bases, leaving 9 bases not matched to a gene. The CDR3 runs 18 residues. From germline, CDR1 is SGHTA and CDR2 FQGTGA. The DNA for the CDR3 is TGTGCCAGCAGCTTAAATAAGCGGGGGGACGACAACCAAGAGACCCAGTACTTC. Protein product: CASSLNKRGDDNQETQYF. Looking up the rest from reference TRBV7-3 and TRBJ2-5 gives the full variable domain: GAGVSQTPSNKVTEKGKYVELRCDPISGHTALYWYRQSLGQGPEFLIYFQGTGAADDSGLPNDRFFAVRPEGSVSTLKIQRTERGDSAVYLCASSLNKRGDDNQETQYFGPGTRLLVL.

The V call is TRBV20-1, the J call TRBJ2-5, with 11 bases matching TRBD2. The J call could be wrong; TRBJ2-1 is a better fit for the DNA end. The length of the CDR3 is 16 residues. Germline V gives CDR1 DFQATT, CDR2 SNEGSKA (reference sequence). CDR3 protein: CSARKLAGVGVDEQFF. The CDR3 DNA reads as TGCAGTGCTAGAAAACTAGCGGGGGTCGGCGTAGATGAGCAGTTCTTC.

The chain couples TRBV10-3 to TRBJ1-2; 8 nucleotides agree with TRBD1. Per germline, CDR1 ENHRY and CDR2 SYGVKD. Trimming cost V 6 bases and J 7 bases; bases outside gene matches: 4. The CDR3 contains 12 residues. CDR3 sequence (DNA): TGTGCCATCAGCCCAGGGGGCGGTGGCTACACCTTC. It yields the protein CAISPGGGGYTF.

This clonotype was picked up a small number of times. The rearrangement joins TRBV9 to TRBJ2-5, with D unclear. The last part of the DNA fits TRBJ2-1 better; the J call may be wrong. CDR1 and CDR2 (germline): SGDLS, YYNGEE. The CDR3 contains 14 residues. The DNA of the CDR3 is TGTGCCAGCAGTAAGGTTGGGAAGGTCAATGAGCAGTTCTTC. This encodes CASSKVGKVNEQFF.

There are a few counts of this clonotype. At one boundary the junction diverges from the germline segment, which might be a read error. The J gene is TRBJ2-1, the V gene TRBV4-1; D remains ambiguous. In germline, CDR1 is MGHRA, CDR2 YSYEKL. The CDR3 sequence is 14 residues long. The DNA of the CDR3 is TGCGCCAGCAGCCAAGCGTCCTCCTTCAATGAGCAGTTCTTC. It is translated as CASSQASSFNEQFF.

This clonotype was counted at least ten times. The rearrangement links TRBV7-2 to TRBJ2-7; TRBD2 aligns across 9 bases. The CDR3 loop spans 15 amino acids. The J segment lost 1 base and the V segment lost 5 bases, leaving 6 bases of the junction unmatched. The germline CDR1 and CDR2 sequences are SGHTA and FQGNSA. CDR3 in amino acids: CASSPGTSLSYEQYF. CDR3 DNA sequence: TGTGCCAGCAGCCCCGGGACTAGCTTATCCTACGAGCAGTACTTC.

The chain has TRBV7-2 and TRBJ1-2; D remains ambiguous. Trimming shortened V by 4 bases and J by 3 bases, and 24 bases separated the two germline ends. This CDR3 has 18 amino acids. The germline V gene has CDR1 SGHTA and CDR2 FQGNSA. The CDR3 here is CASSSQSYPVGLDYGYTF. The DNA for the CDR3 is TGTGCCAGCAGCTCGCAATCGTATCCGGTGGGCTTAGACTATGGCTACACCTTC.

The chain has TRBV12-3 or TRBV12-4 and TRBJ2-1; 8 bases line up with TRBD2. The CDR3 consists of 18 residues. The V gene end was trimmed by 5 bases and the J gene end by 0 bases; junction bases not matched to a gene: 12. CDR3 residues: CASSPRGGGRSSYNEQFF. The DNA for the CDR3 is TGTGCCAGCAGTCCTCGGGGCGGGGGGCGAAGCTCCTACAATGAGCAGTTCTTC.

This clonotype showed up just a few times. The CDR3 loop is CASSPFGAGYEQYF. CDR3 nucleotide sequence: TGTGCCAGCAGCCCATTCGGGGCAGGCTACGAGCAGTACTTC. V and J are TRBV7-8 and TRBJ2-7; the D call may be TRBD1 or TRBD2 (5 bases each). The germline gives CDR1 SGHVS, CDR2 FQNEAQ. This CDR3 has 14 amino acids. V lost 5 bases to trimming and J lost 3 bases, with 14 bases between them.

This clonotype was recorded a few times. J is TRBJ2-7 and V is TRBV18, with 7 bases matching TRBD1. The CDR3 contains 16 residues. After removal of 3 bases from V and 5 bases from J, the junction contained 13 bases not matched to a gene. The germline V gene has CDR1 KGHSH and CDR2 LQKENI. The CDR3 sequence: CASSPQVGQVPHEQYF. CDR3 sequence (DNA): TGTGCCAGCTCACCCCAGGTAGGACAGGTTCCCCACGAGCAGTACTTC.

A few counts support this clonotype. CDR3 in amino acids: CASSQDLGGDTQYF. CDR3 sequence (DNA): TGCGCCAGCAGCCAAGATTTGGGAGGAGATACGCAGTATTTT. This chain uses TRBV4-3 with TRBJ2-3, with a possible D match to TRBD2 (6 bases). The CDR3 runs 14 residues. V was pared by 0 bases and J by 5 bases, with 9 bases between. Looked up from germline, CDR1 is LGHNA and CDR2 is YSLEER.